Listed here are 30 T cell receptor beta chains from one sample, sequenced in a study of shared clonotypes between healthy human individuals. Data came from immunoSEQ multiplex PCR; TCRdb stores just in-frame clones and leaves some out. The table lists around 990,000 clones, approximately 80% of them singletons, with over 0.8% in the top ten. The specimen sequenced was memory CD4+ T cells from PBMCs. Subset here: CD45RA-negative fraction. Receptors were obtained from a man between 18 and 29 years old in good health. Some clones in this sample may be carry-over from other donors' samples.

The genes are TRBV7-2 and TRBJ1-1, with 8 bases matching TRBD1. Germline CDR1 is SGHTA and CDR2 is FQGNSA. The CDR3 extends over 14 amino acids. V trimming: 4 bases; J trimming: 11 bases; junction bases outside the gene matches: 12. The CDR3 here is CASSSPTGQGKAFF. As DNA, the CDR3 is TGTGCCAGCAGCTCACCAACCGGACAGGGAAAGGCTTTCTTT.

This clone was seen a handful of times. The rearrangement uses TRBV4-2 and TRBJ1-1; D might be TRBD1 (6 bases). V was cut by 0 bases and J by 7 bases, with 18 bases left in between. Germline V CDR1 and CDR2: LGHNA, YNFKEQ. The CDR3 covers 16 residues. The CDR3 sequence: CASSQDRGRGGSEAFF. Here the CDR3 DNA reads TGTGCCAGCAGCCAAGATCGTGGCAGGGGAGGGAGTGAAGCTTTCTTT.

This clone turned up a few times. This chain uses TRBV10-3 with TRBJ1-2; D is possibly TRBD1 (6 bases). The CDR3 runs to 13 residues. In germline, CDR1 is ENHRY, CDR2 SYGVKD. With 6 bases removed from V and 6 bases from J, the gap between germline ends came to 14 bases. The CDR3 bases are TGTGCCATCAGCAAGGGGGACCTGAATGGCTACACCTTC. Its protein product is CAISKGDLNGYTF.

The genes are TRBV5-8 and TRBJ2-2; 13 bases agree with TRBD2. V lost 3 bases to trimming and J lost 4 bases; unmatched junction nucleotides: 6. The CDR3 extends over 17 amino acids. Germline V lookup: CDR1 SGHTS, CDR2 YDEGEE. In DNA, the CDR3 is TGTGCCAGCAGCTGGACTAGCGGGAGTATGAGCACCGGGGAGCTGTTTTTT. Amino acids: CASSWTSGSMSTGELFF.

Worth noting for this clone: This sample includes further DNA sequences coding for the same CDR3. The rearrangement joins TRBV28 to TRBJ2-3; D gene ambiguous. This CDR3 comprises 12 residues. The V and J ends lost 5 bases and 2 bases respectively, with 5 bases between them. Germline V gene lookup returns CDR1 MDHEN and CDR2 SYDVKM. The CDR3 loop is CASSLFTDTQYF. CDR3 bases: TGTGCCAGCAGTCTCTTCACAGATACGCAGTATTTT.

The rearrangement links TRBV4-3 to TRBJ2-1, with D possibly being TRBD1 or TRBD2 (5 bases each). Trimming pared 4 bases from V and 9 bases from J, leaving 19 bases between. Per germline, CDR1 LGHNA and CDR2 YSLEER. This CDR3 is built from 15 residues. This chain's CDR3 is CASSREGILTSEQFF. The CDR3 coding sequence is TGCGCCAGCAGCCGAGAGGGGATCTTAACCAGTGAGCAGTTCTTC.

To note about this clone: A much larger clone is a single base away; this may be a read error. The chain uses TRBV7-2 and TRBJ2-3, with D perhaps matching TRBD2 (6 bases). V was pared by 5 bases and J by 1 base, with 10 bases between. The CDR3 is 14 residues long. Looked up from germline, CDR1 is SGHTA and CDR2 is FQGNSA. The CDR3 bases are TGTGCCAGCAGCCCGGCTAGCGGCACAGATACGCAGTATTTT. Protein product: CASSPASGTDTQYF.

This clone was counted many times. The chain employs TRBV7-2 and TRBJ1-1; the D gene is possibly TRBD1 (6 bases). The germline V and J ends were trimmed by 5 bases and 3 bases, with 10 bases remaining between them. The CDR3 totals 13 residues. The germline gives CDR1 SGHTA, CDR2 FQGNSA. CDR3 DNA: TGTGCCAGCAGCCTAGACAGGCACACTGAAGCTTTCTTT. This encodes CASSLDRHTEAFF.

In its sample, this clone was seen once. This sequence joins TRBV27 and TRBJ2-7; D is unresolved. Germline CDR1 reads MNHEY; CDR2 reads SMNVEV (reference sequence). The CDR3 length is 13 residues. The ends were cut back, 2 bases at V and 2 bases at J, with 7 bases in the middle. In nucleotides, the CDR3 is TGTGCCAGCAGTTTAACAGCAGCCTACGAGCAGTACTTC. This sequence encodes CASSLTAAYEQYF.

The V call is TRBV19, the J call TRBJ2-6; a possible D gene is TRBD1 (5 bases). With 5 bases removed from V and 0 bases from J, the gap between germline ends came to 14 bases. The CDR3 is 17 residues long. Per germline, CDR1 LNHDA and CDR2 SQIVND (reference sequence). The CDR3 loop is CASSPLTDYSGANVLTF. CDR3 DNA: TGTGCCAGTAGTCCCTTGACAGATTACTCTGGGGCCAACGTCCTGACTTTC.

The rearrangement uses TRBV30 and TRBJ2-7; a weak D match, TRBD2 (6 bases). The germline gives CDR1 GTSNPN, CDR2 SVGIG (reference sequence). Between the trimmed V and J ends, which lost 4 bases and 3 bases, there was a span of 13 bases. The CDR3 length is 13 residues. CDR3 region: CAWTLATNYEQYF. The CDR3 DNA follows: TGTGCCTGGACCCTAGCGACCAACTACGAGCAGTACTTC.

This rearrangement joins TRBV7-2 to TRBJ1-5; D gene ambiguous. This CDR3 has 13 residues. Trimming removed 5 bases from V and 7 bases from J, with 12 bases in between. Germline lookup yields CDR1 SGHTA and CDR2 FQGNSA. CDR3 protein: CASSPSVGQPQHF. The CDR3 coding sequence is TGTGCCAGCAGCCCATCTGTAGGACAGCCCCAGCATTTT.

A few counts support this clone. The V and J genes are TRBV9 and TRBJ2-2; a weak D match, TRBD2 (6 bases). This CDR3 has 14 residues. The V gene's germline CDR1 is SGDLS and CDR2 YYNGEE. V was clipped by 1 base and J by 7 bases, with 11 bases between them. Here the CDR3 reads CASSVQAGSGELFF. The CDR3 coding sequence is TGTGCCAGCAGCGTACAAGCCGGGAGCGGGGAGCTGTTTTTT.

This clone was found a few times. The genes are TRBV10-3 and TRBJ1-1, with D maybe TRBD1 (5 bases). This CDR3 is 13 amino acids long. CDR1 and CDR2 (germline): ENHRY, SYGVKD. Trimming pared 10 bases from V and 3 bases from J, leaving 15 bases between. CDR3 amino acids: CATRPRGDTEAFF. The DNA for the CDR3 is TGTGCCACCAGACCTCGGGGGGACACTGAAGCTTTCTTT.

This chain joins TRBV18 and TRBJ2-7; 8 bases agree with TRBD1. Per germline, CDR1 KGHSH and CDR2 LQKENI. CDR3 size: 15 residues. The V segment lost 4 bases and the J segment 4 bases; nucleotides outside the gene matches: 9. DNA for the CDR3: TGTGCCAGCTCACTTGCTAGGACAGGGATGTACGAGCAGTACTTC. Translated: CASSLARTGMYEQYF.

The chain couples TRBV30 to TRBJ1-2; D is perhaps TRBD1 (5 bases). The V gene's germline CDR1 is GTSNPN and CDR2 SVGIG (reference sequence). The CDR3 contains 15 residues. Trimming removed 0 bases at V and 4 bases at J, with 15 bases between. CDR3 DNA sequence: TGTGCCTGGAGTGTAAACGGCAGGGTTAGCTATGGCTACACCTTC. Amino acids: CAWSVNGRVSYGYTF.

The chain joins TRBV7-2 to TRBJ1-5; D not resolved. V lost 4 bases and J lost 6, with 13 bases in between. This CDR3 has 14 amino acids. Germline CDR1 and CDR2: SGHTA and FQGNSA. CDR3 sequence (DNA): TGTGCCAGCAGCTCCCCGGTGTTAGGTCAGCCCCAGCATTTT. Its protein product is CASSSPVLGQPQHF.

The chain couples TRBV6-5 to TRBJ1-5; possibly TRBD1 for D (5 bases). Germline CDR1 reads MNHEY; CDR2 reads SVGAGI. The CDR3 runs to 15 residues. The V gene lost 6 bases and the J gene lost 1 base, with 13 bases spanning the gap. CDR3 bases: TGTGCCAGCAGGACGGGGGGGATCAGCAATCAGCCCCAGCATTTT. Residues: CASRTGGISNQPQHF.

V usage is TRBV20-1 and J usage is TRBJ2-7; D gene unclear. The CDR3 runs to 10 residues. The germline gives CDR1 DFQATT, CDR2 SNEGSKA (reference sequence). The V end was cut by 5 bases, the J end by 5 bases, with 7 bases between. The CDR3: CSAAPNEQYF. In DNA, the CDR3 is TGCAGTGCTGCACCTAACGAGCAGTACTTC.

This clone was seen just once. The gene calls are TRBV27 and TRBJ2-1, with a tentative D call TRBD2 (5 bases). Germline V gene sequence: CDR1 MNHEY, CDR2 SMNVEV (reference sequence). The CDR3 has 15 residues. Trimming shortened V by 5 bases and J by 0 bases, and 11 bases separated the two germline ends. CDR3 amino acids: CASSPGLFSYNEQFF. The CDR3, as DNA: TGTGCCAGCAGTCCCGGACTGTTCTCCTACAATGAGCAGTTCTTC.

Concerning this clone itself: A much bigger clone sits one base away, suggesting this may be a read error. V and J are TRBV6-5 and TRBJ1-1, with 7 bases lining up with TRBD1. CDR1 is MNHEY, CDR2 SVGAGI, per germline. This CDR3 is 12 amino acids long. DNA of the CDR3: TGTGCCAGCAGTACAGGGGAGACTGAAGCTCTCTTT. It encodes CASSTGETEALF.

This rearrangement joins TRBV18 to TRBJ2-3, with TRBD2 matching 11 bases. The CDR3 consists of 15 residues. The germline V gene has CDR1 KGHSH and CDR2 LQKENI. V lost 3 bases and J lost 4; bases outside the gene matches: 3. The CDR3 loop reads CASSPTSGKSDTQYF. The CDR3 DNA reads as TGTGCCAGCTCACCGACTAGCGGGAAGTCAGATACGCAGTATTTT.

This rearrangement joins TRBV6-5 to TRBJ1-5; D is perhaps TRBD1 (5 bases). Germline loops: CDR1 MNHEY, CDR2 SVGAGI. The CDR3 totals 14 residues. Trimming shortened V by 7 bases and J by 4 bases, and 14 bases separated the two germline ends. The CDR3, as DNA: TGTGCCAGCACGAGGGGCGGAGGGAATCAGCCCCAGCATTTT. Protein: CASTRGGGNQPQHF.

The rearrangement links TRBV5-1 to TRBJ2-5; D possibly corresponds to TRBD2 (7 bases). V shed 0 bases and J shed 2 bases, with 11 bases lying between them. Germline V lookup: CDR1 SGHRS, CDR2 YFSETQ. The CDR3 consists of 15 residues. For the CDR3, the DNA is TGCGCCAGCAGCTTGGCCAGCGGGACACAAGAGACCCAGTACTTC. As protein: CASSLASGTQETQYF.

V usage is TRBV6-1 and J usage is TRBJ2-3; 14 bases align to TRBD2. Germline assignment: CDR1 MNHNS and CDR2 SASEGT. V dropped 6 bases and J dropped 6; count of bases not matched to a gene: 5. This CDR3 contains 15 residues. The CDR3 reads CASRGLAGEADTQYF. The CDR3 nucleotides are TGTGCCAGCAGGGGACTAGCGGGAGAGGCGGATACGCAGTATTTT.

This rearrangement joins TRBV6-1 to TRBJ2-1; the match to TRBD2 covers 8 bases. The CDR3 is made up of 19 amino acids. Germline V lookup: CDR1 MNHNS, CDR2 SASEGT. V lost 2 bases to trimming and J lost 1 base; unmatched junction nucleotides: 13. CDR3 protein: CASSELLASGHRSYNEQFF. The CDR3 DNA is TGTGCCAGCAGTGAACTCCTGGCTAGCGGGCACCGATCCTACAATGAGCAGTTCTTC.

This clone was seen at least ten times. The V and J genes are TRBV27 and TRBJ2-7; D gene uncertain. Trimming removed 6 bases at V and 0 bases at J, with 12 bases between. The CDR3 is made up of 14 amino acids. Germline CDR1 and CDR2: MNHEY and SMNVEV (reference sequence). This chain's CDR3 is CASRINAYSYEQYF. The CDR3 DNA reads TGTGCCAGCAGAATAAATGCCTACTCCTACGAGCAGTACTTC.

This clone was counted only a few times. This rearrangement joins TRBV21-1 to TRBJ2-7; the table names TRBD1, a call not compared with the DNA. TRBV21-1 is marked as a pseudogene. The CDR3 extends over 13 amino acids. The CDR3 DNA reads TGTGCCAGCAGTGAGGACAGCTCCTACGAGCAGTACTTC. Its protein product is CASSEDSSYEQYF.

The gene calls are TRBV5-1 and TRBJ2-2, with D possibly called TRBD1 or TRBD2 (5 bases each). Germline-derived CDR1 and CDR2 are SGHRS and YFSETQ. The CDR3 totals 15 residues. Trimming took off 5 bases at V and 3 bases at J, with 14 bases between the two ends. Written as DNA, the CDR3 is TGCGCCAGCAGTACCGGGACCCTTTACACCGGGGAGCTGTTTTTT. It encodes CASSTGTLYTGELFF.

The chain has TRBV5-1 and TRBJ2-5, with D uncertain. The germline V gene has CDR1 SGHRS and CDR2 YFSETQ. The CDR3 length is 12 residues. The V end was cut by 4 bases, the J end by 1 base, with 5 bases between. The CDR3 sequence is CASSDTQETQYF. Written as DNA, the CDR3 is TGCGCCAGCAGCGACACCCAAGAGACCCAGTACTTC.